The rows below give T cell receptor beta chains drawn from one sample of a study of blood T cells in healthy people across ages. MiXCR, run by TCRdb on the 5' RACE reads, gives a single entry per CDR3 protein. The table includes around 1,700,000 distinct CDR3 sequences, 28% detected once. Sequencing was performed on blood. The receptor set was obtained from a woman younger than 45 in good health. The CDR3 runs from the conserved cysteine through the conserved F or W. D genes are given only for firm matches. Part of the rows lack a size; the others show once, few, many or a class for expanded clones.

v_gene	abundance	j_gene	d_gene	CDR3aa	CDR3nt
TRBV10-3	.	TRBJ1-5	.	CAISVMGADQPQHF	TGTGCCATCAGTGTAATGGGGGCGGACCAGCCCCAGCATTTT
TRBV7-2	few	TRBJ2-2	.	CASTGRVGNTGELFF	TGTGCCAGCACCGGTCGAGTGGGGAACACCGGGGAGCTGTTTTTT
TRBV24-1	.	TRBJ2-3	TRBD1	CATSESPGTGASRDTQYF	TGTGCCACCAGTGAGTCCCCCGGGACAGGGGCCTCGAGGGATACGCAGTATTTT
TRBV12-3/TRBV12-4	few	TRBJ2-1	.	CASSFRAAHEQFF	TGTGCCAGCAGTTTCCGCGCGGCGCATGAGCAGTTCTTC
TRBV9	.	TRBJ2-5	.	CASSVGANRALETQYF	TGTGCCAGCAGCGTAGGGGCGAACAGGGCCTTAGAGACCCAGTACTTC
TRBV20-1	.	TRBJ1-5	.	CSVGGEGSNQPQHF	TGCAGTGTAGGAGGGGAGGGAAGCAATCAGCCCCAGCATTTT
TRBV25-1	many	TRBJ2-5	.	CASSDETQYF	TGTGCCAGCAGTGACGAGACCCAGTACTTC
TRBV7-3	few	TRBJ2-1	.	CASSVGPSNGNEQFF	TGTGCCAGCAGCGTGGGACCTAGCAATGGGAATGAGCAGTTCTTC
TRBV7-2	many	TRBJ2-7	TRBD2	CASSLSGRPLYEQYF	TGTGCCAGCAGCTTGAGCGGGAGGCCCCTCTACGAGCAGTACTTC
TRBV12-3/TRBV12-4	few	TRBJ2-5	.	CASSFRRKGYQGTQYF	TGTGCCAGCAGTTTTCGTAGGAAGGGCTACCAAGGGACCCAGTACTTC
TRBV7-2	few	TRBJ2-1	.	CASSLDGPRNEQFF	TGTGCCAGCAGCTTGGACGGGCCCCGCAATGAGCAGTTCTTC
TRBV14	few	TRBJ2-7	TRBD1	CASSQDGFGDRDEQYF	TGTGCCAGCAGCCAAGATGGATTTGGGGACAGGGACGAGCAGTACTTC
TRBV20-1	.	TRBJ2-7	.	CSARDFAGHPYEQYF	TGCAGTGCTAGAGATTTCGCGGGACACCCCTACGAGCAGTACTTC
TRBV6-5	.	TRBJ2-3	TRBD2	CASRAMERETDTQYF	TGTGCCAGCAGGGCCATGGAGCGGGAGACAGATACGCAGTATTTT
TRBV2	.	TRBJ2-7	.	CASSEEGRGSYEQYF	TGTGCCAGCAGTGAAGAAGGCAGGGGCAGCTACGAGCAGTACTTC
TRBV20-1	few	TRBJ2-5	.	CSARTQGREETQYF	TGCAGTGCTAGGACTCAGGGGCGCGAAGAGACCCAGTACTTC
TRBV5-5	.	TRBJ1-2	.	CASSQTDLGGYTF	TGTGCCAGCAGCCAGACAGACCTCGGCGGCTACACCTTC
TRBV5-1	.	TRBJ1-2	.	CASSLSGDKNYGYTF	TGCGCCAGCAGCCTGTCGGGGGACAAGAACTATGGCTACACCTTC
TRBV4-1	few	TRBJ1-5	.	CASSQDRSTGMPQHF	TGCGCCAGCAGCCAAGATCGGTCTACGGGTATGCCCCAGCATTTT
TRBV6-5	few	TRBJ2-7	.	CASSYNRDGRGDNEQYF	TGTGCCAGCAGTTACAACCGGGACGGGAGAGGCGACAATGAGCAGTACTTC
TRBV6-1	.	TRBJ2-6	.	CASSREANVLTF	TGTGCCAGCTCGCGAGAGGCCAACGTCCTGACTTTC
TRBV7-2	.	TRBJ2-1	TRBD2	CASSLTSGSIDEQFF	TGTGCCAGCAGCTTGACTAGCGGGAGTATAGATGAGCAGTTCTTC
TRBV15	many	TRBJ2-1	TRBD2	CATSRKGLADAYNEQFF	TGTGCCACCAGCAGAAAGGGACTAGCGGACGCCTACAATGAGCAGTTCTTC
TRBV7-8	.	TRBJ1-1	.	CASSFEGATEAFF	TGTGCCAGCAGCTTTGAGGGAGCCACTGAAGCTTTCTTT
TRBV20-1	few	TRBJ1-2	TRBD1	CSARAGTVYGYTF	TGCAGTGCTAGAGCCGGGACAGTCTATGGCTACACCTTC
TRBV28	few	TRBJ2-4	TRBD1	CASSPTGTGEAKNIQYF	TGTGCCAGCAGTCCGACTGGGACAGGGGAAGCCAAAAACATTCAGTACTTC
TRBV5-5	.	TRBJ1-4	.	CASSFQNEKRFF	TGTGCCAGCAGCTTCCAGAACGAAAAACGGTTTTTT
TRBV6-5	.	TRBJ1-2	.	CASSYSIRTGDGYTF	TGTGCCAGCAGTTACTCGATACGGACGGGAGATGGCTACACCTTC
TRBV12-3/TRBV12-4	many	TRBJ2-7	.	CASKFGGFYEQYF	TGTGCCAGCAAATTCGGGGGTTTCTACGAGCAGTACTTC
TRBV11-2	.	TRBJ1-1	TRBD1	CASSLEQGLTEAFF	TGTGCCAGCAGCTTAGAACAGGGGTTGACTGAAGCTTTCTTT
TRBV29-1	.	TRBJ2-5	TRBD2	CSAAGGRETQYF	TGCAGCGCTGCGGGGGGGAGAGAGACCCAGTACTTC
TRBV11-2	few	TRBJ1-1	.	CASGGHLNTEAFF	TGTGCCAGCGGGGGACACTTGAACACTGAAGCTTTCTTT
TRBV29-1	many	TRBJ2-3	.	CSVGGGTSARTDTQYF	TGCAGCGTTGGTGGGGGGACCAGCGCCCGCACAGATACGCAGTATTTT
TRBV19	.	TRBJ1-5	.	CASSMGIDQPQHF	TGTGCCAGTAGTATGGGCATAGATCAGCCCCAGCATTTT
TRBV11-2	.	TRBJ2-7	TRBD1	CASSQRGQGAQEQYF	TGTGCCAGCAGCCAGCGGGGACAGGGGGCGCAAGAGCAGTACTTC
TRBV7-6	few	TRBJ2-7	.	CASSPLRLEQYF	TGTGCCAGCAGTCCCCTGAGACTCGAGCAGTACTTC
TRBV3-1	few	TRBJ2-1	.	CASSQVAVGEQFF	TGTGCCAGCAGCCAAGTCGCCGTCGGTGAGCAGTTCTTC
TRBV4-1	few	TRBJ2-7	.	CASSQVPDSTYEQYF	TGCGCCAGCAGCCAAGTTCCCGACAGCACCTACGAGCAGTACTTC
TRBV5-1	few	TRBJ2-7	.	CASSSHRARNEQYF	TGCGCCAGCAGCTCTCACAGGGCCAGGAACGAGCAGTACTTC
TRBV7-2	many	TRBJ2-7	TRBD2	CASSSRGGEQYF	TGTGCCAGCAGCTCCCGGGGGGGAGAGCAGTACTTC
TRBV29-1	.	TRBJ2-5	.	CSVGGREPLRETQYF	TGCAGCGTTGGGGGACGGGAACCCCTAAGAGAGACCCAGTACTTC
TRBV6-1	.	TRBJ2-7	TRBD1	CASSVAGTGYVYEQYF	TGTGCCAGCAGTGTAGCCGGGACAGGGTATGTTTACGAGCAGTACTTC
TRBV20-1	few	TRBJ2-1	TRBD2	CSVGRGGSYNEQFF	TGCAGTGTTGGGCGGGGGGGATCCTACAATGAGCAGTTCTTC
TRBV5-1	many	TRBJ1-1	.	CASSPALNTEAFF	TGTGCCAGCAGCCCCGCCCTGAACACTGAAGCTTTCTTT
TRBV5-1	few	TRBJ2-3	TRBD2	CASSLAASGGAADTQYF	TGCGCCAGCAGCTTGGCGGCTAGCGGGGGGGCCGCGGATACGCAGTATTTT
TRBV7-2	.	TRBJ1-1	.	CASSSDSVGEAFF	TGTGCCAGCAGCTCGGACAGTGTCGGTGAAGCTTTCTTT